Below, one T cell receptor (beta chain) is given with its context. This entry is derived from a study of T cell repertoires in cytomegalovirus infection. Each CDR3 protein is one row after TCRdb ran MiXCR on the reads. The table records approximately 500,000 distinct CDR3 sequences, approximately 15% of them present only once. This CDR3 is 10 amino acids long. Germline CDR1 and CDR2: SNHLY and FYNNEI. The V end was cut by 9 bases, the J end by 3 bases, with 5 bases between. The sequenced material came from CD8+ T cells from PBMCs. This TCR came from a human donor in good health (CMV status not recorded). Some clones in this sample may be carry-over from other donors' samples. The chain has TRBV2 and TRBJ1-1; no clear D. CDR3 residues: CASLDTEAFF. The CDR3 region has the DNA TGTGCCAGTCTTGACACTGAAGCTTTCTTT. Drawing the rest from reference TRBV2 and TRBJ1-1, the complete variable domain is EPEVTQTPSHQVTQMGQEVILRCVPISNHLYFYWYRQILGQKVEFLVSFYNNEISEKSEIFDDQFSVERPDGSNFTLKIRSTKLEDSAMYFCASLDTEAFFGQGTRLTVV.